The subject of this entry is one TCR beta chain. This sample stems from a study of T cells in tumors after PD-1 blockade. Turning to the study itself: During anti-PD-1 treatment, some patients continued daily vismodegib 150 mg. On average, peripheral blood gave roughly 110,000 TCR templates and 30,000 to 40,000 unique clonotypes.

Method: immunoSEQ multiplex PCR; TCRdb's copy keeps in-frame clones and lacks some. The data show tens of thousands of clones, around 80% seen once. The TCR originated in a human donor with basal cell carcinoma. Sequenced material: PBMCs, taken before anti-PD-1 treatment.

Here the CDR3 reads CASARGQVTGELFF. CDR3 DNA: TGTGCCAGCGCGAGGGGGCAGGTCACCGGGGAGCTGTTTTTT. The V call is TRBV6-5, the J call TRBJ2-2; 7 bases are a match to TRBD1. The V and J ends lost 8 bases and 4 bases, in that order; junction bases with no gene match: 7. The CDR3 runs to 14 residues. CDR1 and CDR2 (germline): MNHEY, SVGAGI.